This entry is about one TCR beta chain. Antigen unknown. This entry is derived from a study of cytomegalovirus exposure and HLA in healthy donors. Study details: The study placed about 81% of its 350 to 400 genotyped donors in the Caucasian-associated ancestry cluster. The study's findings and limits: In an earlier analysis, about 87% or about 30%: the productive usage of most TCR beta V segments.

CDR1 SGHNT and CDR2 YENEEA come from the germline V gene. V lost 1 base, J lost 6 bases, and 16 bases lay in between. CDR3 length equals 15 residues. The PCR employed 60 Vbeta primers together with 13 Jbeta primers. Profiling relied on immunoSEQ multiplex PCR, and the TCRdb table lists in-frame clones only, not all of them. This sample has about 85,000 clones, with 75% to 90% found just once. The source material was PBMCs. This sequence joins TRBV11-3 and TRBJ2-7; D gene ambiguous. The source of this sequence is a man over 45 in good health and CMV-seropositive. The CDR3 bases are TGTGCCAGCAGCTTAGGGAACAGAGCCTACTCCGAGCAGTACTTC. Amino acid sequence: CASSLGNRAYSEQYF.